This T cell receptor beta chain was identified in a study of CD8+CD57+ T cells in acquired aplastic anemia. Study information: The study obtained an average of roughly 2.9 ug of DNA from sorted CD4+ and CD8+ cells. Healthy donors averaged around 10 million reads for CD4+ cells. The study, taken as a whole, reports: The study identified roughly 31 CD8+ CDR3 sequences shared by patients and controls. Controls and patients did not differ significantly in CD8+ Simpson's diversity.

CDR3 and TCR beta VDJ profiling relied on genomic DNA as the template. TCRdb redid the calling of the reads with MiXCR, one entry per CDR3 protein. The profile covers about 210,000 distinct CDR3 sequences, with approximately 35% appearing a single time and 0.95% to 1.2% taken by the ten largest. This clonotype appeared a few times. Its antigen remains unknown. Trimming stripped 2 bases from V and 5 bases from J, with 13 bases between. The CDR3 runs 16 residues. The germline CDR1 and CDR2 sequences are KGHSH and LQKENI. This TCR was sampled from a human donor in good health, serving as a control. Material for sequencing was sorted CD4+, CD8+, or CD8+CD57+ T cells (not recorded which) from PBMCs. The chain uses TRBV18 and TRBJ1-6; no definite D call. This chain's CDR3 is CASSPTTRADNSPLHF. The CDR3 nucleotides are TGTGCCAGCTCACCAACAACCCGTGCCGATAATTCACCCCTCCACTTT.